This T cell receptor (beta chain) appears in the sequencing data of a study of OX40 agonist ivuxolimab in advanced cancers. Turning to the overall study: Ivuxolimab was an agonistic, fully human IgG2 monoclonal antibody directed against OX40 (CD134), a costimulatory receptor. Among the 52 dose-escalation patients, some 20 had hepatocellular carcinoma, some 15 melanoma, 9 renal cell carcinoma and 9 head and neck cancer. The dose-escalation cohort was around 83% male with a mean age of approximately 60 years, ranging from roughly 20 to 80. Intravenous ivuxolimab was administered to patients every 2 weeks at six dose levels: 0.01, 0.1, 0.3, 1.5, 3 and 10 mg/kg. The monotherapy dose-escalation portion (N of about 50 patients) of the phase I ivuxolimab trial is reported in the paper. The purpose of peripheral TCRbeta sequencing was to test whether ivuxolimab changed TCR sequence diversity and led to clonal T-cell expansion. Prior anti-PD-1, anti-PD-L1 or anti-CTLA-4 therapy was permitted, and checkpoint inhibitors had been received by 40% to 50% of dose-escalation patients. Three dose-escalation patients achieved partial responses, one with hepatocellular carcinoma and two with cutaneous melanoma.

What the study reported, not specific to this receptor: In the 0.1-3.0 mg/kg groups, partial responders had among the lowest normalized peripheral clonal expansion, particularly in CD8+ T cells. Clonal expansion of both CD4+ and CD8+ blood T cells was observed from baseline to week 6 at doses 0.1 to 3.0 mg/kg. Low levels of normalized T-cell clonal expansion were also seen in some patients who did not respond. Which antigens the clonally expanded peripheral T cells were specific for was not determined. After ivuxolimab, more expanded clones were found on average in CD8+ T cells than in CD4+ T cells.

Details on this clone: Its cognate antigen has yet to be identified. Base qualities are not at hand, and no much larger clone is one base apart.

The trial excluded patients who had a history of autoimmune disease or were on systemic immunosuppression. Peripheral blood for TCR sequencing was collected from all dose cohorts at baseline, on cycle 4 day 1, and on cycle 7 day 1. The samples were drawn from a first-in-human, open-label, multicenter phase I dose-escalation trial of ivuxolimab. Adults with locally advanced or metastatic melanoma, renal cell, hepatocellular, or head and neck squamous cell carcinoma were enrolled in the trial. Before TCR sequencing, CD4+ and CD8+ T cells were separately sorted from peripheral blood. The CDR3 measures 15 amino acids from cysteine to phenylalanine. Only the CDR3 portion is preserved as DNA: 45 bases, with reading frame beginning at the first base. Germline trimming amounts to 2 bases on V and 4 bases on J, with 1 as the count of junction bases outside the gene matches. From the germline V gene, CDR1 is MDHEN and CDR2 is SYDVKM.

To sequence the TCRbeta CDR3 region, genomic DNA was isolated from the sorted cells. TCRbeta CDR3 regions were sequenced using the immunoSEQ Assay. The source is immuneACCESS, and TCRdb retained only in-frame sequences with V and J called. Part of the clones is not carried over; for the studies checked, unresolved V genes explain less than half of this, and the remainder is unexplained. Present in this sample are 21,000 or so clones, around nine tenths of which were seen just once. The ten largest clones represent 20% to 30% of the sample. The starting material was CD4+ or CD8+ T cells sorted from blood, obtained in a trial of the OX40 agonist ivuxolimab. The receptor comes from an adult with an advanced solid tumor such as melanoma, head and neck, liver or kidney cancer. Recombination joined TRBV28 with TRBJ2-1; 11 bases in the middle match TRBD2. The encoded CDR3 is CASSLPSGGYNEQFF. The nucleotide sequence reads TGTGCCAGCAGTTTACCTAGCGGGGGGTACAATGAGCAGTTCTTC.